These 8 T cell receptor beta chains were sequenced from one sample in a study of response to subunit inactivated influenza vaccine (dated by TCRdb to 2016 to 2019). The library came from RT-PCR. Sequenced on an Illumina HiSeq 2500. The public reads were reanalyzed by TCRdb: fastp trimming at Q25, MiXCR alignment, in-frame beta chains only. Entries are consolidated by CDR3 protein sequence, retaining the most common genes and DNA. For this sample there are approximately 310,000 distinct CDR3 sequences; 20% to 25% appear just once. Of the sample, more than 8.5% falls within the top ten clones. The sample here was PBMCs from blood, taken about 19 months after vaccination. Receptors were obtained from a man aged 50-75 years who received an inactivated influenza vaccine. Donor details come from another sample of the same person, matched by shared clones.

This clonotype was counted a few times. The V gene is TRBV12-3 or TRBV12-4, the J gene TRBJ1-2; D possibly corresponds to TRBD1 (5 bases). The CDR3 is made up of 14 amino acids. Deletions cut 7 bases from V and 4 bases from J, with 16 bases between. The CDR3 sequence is CASTSLGDVYGYTF. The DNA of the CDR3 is TGTGCCAGCACCTCCCTGGGGGATGTCTATGGCTACACCTTC.

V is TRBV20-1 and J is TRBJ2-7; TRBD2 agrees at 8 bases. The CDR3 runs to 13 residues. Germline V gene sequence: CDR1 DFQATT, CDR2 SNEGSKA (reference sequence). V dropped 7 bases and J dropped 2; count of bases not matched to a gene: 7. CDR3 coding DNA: TGCAGTGTTACTGGACTAGCTCCCTACGAGCAGTACTTC. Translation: CSVTGLAPYEQYF.

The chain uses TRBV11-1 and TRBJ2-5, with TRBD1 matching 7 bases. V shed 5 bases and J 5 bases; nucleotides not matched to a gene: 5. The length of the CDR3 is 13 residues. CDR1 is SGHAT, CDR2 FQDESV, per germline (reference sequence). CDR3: CASSIGTVETQYF. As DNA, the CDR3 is TGTGCCAGCAGCATAGGGACAGTGGAGACCCAGTACTTC. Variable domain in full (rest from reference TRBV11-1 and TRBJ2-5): EAEVAQSPRYKITEKSQAVAFWCDPISGHATLYWYRQILGQGPELLVQFQDESVVDDSQLPKDRFSAERLKGVDSTLKIQPAELGDSAMYLCASSIGTVETQYFGPGTRLLVL.

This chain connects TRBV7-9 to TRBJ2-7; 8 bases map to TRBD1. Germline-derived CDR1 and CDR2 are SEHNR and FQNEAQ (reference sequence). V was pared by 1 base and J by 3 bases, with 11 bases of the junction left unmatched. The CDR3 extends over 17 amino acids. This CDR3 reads CASSLETGDPGIYEQYF. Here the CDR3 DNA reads TGTGCCAGCAGCTTAGAGACAGGGGACCCGGGGATCTACGAGCAGTACTTC.

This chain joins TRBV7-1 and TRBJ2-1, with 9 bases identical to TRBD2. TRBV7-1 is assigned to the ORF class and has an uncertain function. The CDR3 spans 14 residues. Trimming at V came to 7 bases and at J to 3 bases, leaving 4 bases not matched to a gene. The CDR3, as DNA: TGTGCCAGCATAACTAGCGGGCACTACAATGAGCAGTTCTTC. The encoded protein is CASITSGHYNEQFF.

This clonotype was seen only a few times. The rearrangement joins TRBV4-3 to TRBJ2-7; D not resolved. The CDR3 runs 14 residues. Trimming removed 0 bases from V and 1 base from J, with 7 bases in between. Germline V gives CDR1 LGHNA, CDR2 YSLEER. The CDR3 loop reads CASSQEPASYEQYF. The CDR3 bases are TGCGCCAGCAGCCAAGAGCCGGCATCCTACGAGCAGTACTTC.

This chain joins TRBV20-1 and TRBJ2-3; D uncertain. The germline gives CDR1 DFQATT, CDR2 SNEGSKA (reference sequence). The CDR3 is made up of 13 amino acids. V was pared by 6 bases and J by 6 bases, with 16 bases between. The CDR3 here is CSAIGMGVDTQYF. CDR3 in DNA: TGCAGTGCCATAGGGATGGGCGTCGATACGCAGTATTTT.

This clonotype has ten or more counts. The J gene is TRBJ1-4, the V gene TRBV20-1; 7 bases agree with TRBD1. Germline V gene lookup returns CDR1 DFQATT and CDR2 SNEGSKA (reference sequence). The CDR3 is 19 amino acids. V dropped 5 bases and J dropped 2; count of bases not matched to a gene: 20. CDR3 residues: CSALDPGTAYPATNEKLFF. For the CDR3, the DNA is TGCAGTGCTCTCGACCCAGGGACAGCCTACCCCGCGACTAATGAAAAACTGTTTTTT.